These 15 T cell receptor beta chains were sequenced from one sample in a study of blood T cell repertoires in COVID-19. The table came from immunoSEQ multiplex PCR; TCRdb's copy has only in-frame clones and leaves some out. There are fewer than 250,000 clones in the sample; approximately 90% occur only once, and approximately 0.77% lies in the top ten. Sequencing input: peripheral blood. These receptor sequences come from a man between 60 and 75 years old with COVID-19, enrolled during active disease.

The chain is built from TRBV18 and TRBJ1-1, with no clear D. Germline V CDR1 and CDR2: KGHSH, LQKENI. The CDR3 is 18 amino acids. V was cut by 0 bases and J by 0 bases, with 17 bases left in between. The CDR3 loop reads CASSPPPWERVMNTEAFF. Written as DNA, the CDR3 is TGTGCCAGCTCACCACCGCCCTGGGAGAGGGTCATGAACACTGAAGCTTTCTTT.

This clone has just one count. The chain carries TRBV6-5 and TRBJ1-1, with D perhaps TRBD1 (5 bases). This CDR3 contains 13 residues. V was pared by 7 bases and J by 7 bases, with 16 bases between. Germline V lookup: CDR1 MNHEY, CDR2 SVGAGI. The CDR3 nucleotides read TGTGCCAGCAAATACCAGGACACATTTGAAGCTTTCTTT. This sequence encodes CASKYQDTFEAFF.

The chain is built from TRBV5-5 and TRBJ2-4, with unresolved D. The germline gives CDR1 SGHKS, CDR2 YYEKEE (reference sequence). Trimming took off 4 bases at V and 1 base at J, with 15 bases between the two ends. The CDR3 is 16 amino acids. CDR3 residues: CASSAGLERAKNIQYF. CDR3 nucleotide sequence: TGTGCCAGCAGCGCTGGTTTAGAGAGGGCCAAAAACATTCAGTACTTC. Looking up the rest from reference TRBV5-5 and TRBJ2-4 gives the full variable domain: DAGVTQSPTHLIKTRGQQVTLRCSPISGHKSVSWYQQVLGQGPQFIFQYYEKEERGRGNFPDRFSARQFPNYSSELNVNALLLGDSALYLCASSAGLERAKNIQYFGAGTRLSVL.

V usage is TRBV9 and J usage is TRBJ2-3; D might be TRBD1 (7 bases). The CDR3 spans 14 residues. V lost 2 bases, J lost 6 bases, and 13 bases lay in between. Germline CDR1 reads SGDLS; CDR2 reads YYNGEE. The CDR3 protein is CASSVQQGRDTQYF. In nucleotides, the CDR3 is TGTGCCAGCAGCGTCCAACAGGGGAGGGATACGCAGTATTTT.

The chain joins TRBV9 to TRBJ1-2; 8 bases are shared with TRBD1. This CDR3 comprises 14 residues. Germline V gene sequence: CDR1 SGDLS, CDR2 YYNGEE. Losses at the gene ends were 3 bases for V and 6 bases for J; bases not matched to a gene: 7. The CDR3 DNA is TGTGCCAGCAGCGGAGGACAGGGTCAAAATGGCTACACCTTC. As protein: CASSGGQGQNGYTF. Using reference TRBV9 and TRBJ1-2 for the parts outside the CDR3, the full variable domain is DSGVTQTPKHLITATGQRVTLRCSPRSGDLSVYWYQQSLDQGLQFLIQYYNGEERAKGNILERFSAQQFPDLHSELNLSSLELGDSALYFCASSGGQGQNGYTFGSGTRLTVV.

The chain links TRBV28 to TRBJ1-4, with no clear D. Trimming shortened V by 5 bases and J by 6 bases, and 16 bases separated the two germline ends. Germline assignment: CDR1 MDHEN and CDR2 SYDVKM. The CDR3 runs to 15 residues. Here the CDR3 DNA reads TGTGCCAGCAGTAAAGCCGGGAGCCTCGATGAAAAACTGTTTTTT. Translated, it gives CASSKAGSLDEKLFF.

The CDR3 protein is CASSLVLGENTGELFF. The DNA for the CDR3 is TGTGCCAGCAGCTTAGTTCTGGGAGAGAACACCGGGGAGCTGTTTTTT. The chain recombines TRBV7-2 with TRBJ2-2, with D possibly matching TRBD2 (5 bases). The V gene lost 1 base and the J gene lost 1 base, with 10 bases spanning the gap. The CDR3 sequence is 16 residues long. The germline V gene has CDR1 SGHTA and CDR2 FQGNSA.

The CDR3 region is CASSLEGGMNQPQHF. The DNA for the CDR3 is TGTGCCAGCAGTTTAGAGGGAGGGATGAATCAGCCCCAGCATTTT. The gene calls are TRBV28 and TRBJ1-5; D is ambiguous. Trimming cost V 2 bases and J 4 bases, with 12 bases left between them. CDR3 length: 15 residues. Germline CDR1 MDHEN, CDR2 SYDVKM.

This clone was detected only once. This rearrangement joins TRBV5-1 to TRBJ2-6; tentative D call: TRBD1 (5 bases). Germline V gene sequence: CDR1 SGHRS, CDR2 YFSETQ. Trimming stripped 0 bases from V and 2 bases from J, with 6 bases between. The CDR3 extends over 15 amino acids. The CDR3 DNA reads TGCGCCAGCAGCTTGGGGGGCGCTGGGGCCAACGTCCTGACTTTC. It yields the protein CASSLGGAGANVLTF.

The CDR3 reads CASSVGPAIAPGYNEQFF. As DNA, the CDR3 is TGTGCCAGCAGCGTAGGGCCCGCTATCGCCCCCGGGTACAATGAGCAGTTCTTC. This chain connects TRBV9 to TRBJ2-1; no clear D gene. The germline V gene has CDR1 SGDLS and CDR2 YYNGEE. V shed 0 bases and J shed 4 bases, with 20 bases lying between them. The CDR3 length is 18 residues.

The chain uses TRBV13 and TRBJ1-2; a weak D match, TRBD1 (6 bases). Germline-derived CDR1 and CDR2 are PRHDT and FYEKMQ (reference sequence). V was clipped by 4 bases and J by 1 base, with 10 bases between them. The CDR3 extends over 14 amino acids. CDR3 protein: CASSSKGVNYGYTF. The CDR3 DNA reads TGTGCCAGCAGCTCGAAGGGGGTTAACTATGGCTACACCTTC.

The V call is TRBV4-3, the J call TRBJ2-7; 7 bases line up with TRBD2. Germline V gene sequence: CDR1 LGHNA, CDR2 YSLEER. J was trimmed by 2 bases and V by 0 bases; bases with no gene match: 10. CDR3 length equals 17 residues. CDR3 sequence: CASSQDRGRGVPYEQYF. The CDR3 coding sequence is TGCGCCAGCAGCCAAGATCGGGGCCGGGGGGTTCCCTACGAGCAGTACTTC.

The chain joins TRBV5-6 to TRBJ2-1; D might be TRBD1 (6 bases). Trimming pared 4 bases from V and 9 bases from J, leaving 20 bases between. Germline V CDR1 and CDR2: SGHDT, YYEEEE. The CDR3 extends over 15 amino acids. The CDR3 DNA is TGTGCCAGCAGCCCTCTCTCGAAGGGGGTCGGTGAGCAGTTCTTC. This sequence encodes CASSPLSKGVGEQFF.

The V gene is TRBV9, the J gene TRBJ2-1, with 7 bases that match TRBD1. CDR3 length equals 15 residues. Germline trimming cut 3 bases from V and 5 bases from J; bases unmatched to any gene: 8. Germline CDR1 SGDLS, CDR2 YYNGEE. The CDR3 DNA reads TGTGCCAGCAGCGCGTCCGGGACAGCACACAATGAGCAGTTCTTC. Its translation: CASSASGTAHNEQFF.

The J gene is TRBJ2-7, the V gene TRBV11-2, with D perhaps matching TRBD1 (6 bases). The germline V and J ends were trimmed by 1 base and 2 bases, with 12 bases remaining between them. CDR3 length: 15 amino acids. Germline V gene lookup returns CDR1 SGHAT and CDR2 FQNNGV. Here the CDR3 DNA reads TGTGCCAGCAGCTTAGGGGGGCAGCCCCCCTACGAGCAGTACTTC. Amino acid sequence: CASSLGGQPPYEQYF.